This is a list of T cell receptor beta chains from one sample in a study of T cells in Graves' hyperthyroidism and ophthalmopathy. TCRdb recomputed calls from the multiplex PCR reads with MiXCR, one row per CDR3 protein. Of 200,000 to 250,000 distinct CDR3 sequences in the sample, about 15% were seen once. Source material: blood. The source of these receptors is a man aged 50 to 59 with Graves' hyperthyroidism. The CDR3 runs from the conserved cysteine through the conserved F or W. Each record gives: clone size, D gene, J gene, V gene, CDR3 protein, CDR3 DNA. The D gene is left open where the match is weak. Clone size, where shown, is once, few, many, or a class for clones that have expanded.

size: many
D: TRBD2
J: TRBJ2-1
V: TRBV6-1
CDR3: CASSDLWREVNEQFF
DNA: TGTGCCAGCAGTGATCTTTGGCGGGAGGTCAATGAGCAGTTCTTC

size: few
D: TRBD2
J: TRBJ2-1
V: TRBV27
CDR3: CASSSLRGRYLYNEQFF
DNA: TGTGCCAGCAGTTCCCTCCGCGGGAGGTACCTCTACAATGAGCAGTTCTTC

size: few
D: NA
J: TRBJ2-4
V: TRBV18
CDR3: CASSQPGTQNIQYF
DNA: TGTGCCAGCTCCCAACCCGGGACCCAAAACATTCAGTACTTC

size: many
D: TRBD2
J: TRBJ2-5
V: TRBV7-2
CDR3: CASSQNSGTTQETQYF
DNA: TGTGCCAGCAGCCAGAATAGCGGGACCACCCAAGAGACCCAGTACTTC

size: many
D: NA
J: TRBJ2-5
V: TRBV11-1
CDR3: CASSLSAPETQYF
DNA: TGTGCCAGCAGCTTATCCGCCCCCGAGACCCAGTACTTC

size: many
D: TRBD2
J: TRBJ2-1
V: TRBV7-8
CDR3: CASSTGTSGSGAQFF
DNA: TGTGCCAGCAGCACCGGGACTAGCGGAAGTGGGGCACAGTTCTTC

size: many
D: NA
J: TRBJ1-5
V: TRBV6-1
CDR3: CASSEQQLQPQHF
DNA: TGTGCCAGCAGTGAACAGCAACTACAGCCCCAGCATTTT

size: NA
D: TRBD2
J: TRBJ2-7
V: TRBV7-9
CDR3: CASRPSGFYEQYF
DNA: TGTGCCAGCAGACCTAGCGGATTTTACGAGCAGTACTTC

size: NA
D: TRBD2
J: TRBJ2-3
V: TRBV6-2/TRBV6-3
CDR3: CASSYSSRSSGSQDTQYF
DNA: TGTGCCAGCAGTTACAGTTCGAGGTCTAGCGGGAGTCAGGATACGCAGTATTTT

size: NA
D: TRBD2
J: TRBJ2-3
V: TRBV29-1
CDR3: CSYSLAVTDTQYF
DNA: TGCAGCTATTCACTAGCGGTCACAGATACGCAGTATTTT

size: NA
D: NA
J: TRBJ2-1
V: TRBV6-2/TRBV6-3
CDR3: CARSDPPNEQFF
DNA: TGTGCCAGATCAGATCCCCCCAATGAGCAGTTCTTC

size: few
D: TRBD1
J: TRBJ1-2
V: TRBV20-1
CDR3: CSAIPGQGAGYTF
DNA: TGCAGTGCTATCCCGGGACAGGGGGCGGGCTACACCTTC

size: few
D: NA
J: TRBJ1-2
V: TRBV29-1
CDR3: CSAGGGYGYTF
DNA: TGCAGCGCTGGAGGAGGCTATGGCTACACCTTC

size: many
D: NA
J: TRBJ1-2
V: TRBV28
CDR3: CASRFRDRSGYGYTF
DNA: TGTGCCAGCAGGTTCCGGGACCGCTCGGGGTATGGCTACACCTTC

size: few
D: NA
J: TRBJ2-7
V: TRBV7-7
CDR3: CASSLGWGNEQYF
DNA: TGTGCTAGCAGCTTAGGGTGGGGGAACGAGCAGTACTTC

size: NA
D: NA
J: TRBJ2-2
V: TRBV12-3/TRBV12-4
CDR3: CASSLGGDTGELFF
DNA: TGTGCCAGCAGCCTGGGTGGAGATACCGGGGAGCTGTTTTTT